A selection of T cell receptor beta chains follows, all from one sample in a study of control samples from healthy donors and cancer patients. Sequenced by immunoSEQ multiplex PCR; TCRdb stores in-frame clones only, minus some. The table includes about 110,000 clones, about 80% detected once. Sequences were obtained from blood. The source of these receptors is a man in his late teens or twenties in good health. CDR3s include the opening cysteine and the closing phenylalanine or tryptophan. A D gene is named only where the DNA matches it firmly. Clone sizes are given selectively: once, few, many, or a class where the clone is expanded.

V gene: TRBV7-8
D gene: TRBD1
J gene: TRBJ2-7
clone size: .
CDR3 protein: CASSYGQGGTQYF
CDR3 DNA: TGTGCCAGCAGCTATGGACAGGGCGGGACGCAGTACTTC

V gene: TRBV12-3/TRBV12-4
D gene: .
J gene: TRBJ2-1
clone size: .
CDR3 protein: CASSQKAWNEQFF
CDR3 DNA: TGTGCCAGCAGTCAAAAAGCTTGGAATGAGCAGTTCTTC

V gene: TRBV25-1
D gene: TRBD1
J gene: TRBJ1-2
clone size: .
CDR3 protein: CASSEREQGPVGGYTF
CDR3 DNA: TGTGCCAGCAGTGAAAGGGAACAGGGGCCCGTGGGAGGCTACACCTTC

V gene: TRBV10-1
D gene: .
J gene: TRBJ2-1
clone size: once
CDR3 protein: CASSVGDRPYNEQFF
CDR3 DNA: TGCGCCAGCAGTGTGGGAGACAGACCCTACAATGAGCAGTTCTTC

V gene: TRBV30
D gene: .
J gene: TRBJ1-4
clone size: once
CDR3 protein: CAWRGIREKLFF
CDR3 DNA: TGTGCCTGGAGGGGGATTCGTGAAAAACTGTTTTTT

V gene: TRBV2
D gene: .
J gene: TRBJ1-2
clone size: .
CDR3 protein: CASSHPAREPYGYTF
CDR3 DNA: TGTGCCAGCAGTCACCCGGCCCGGGAACCCTATGGCTACACCTTC

V gene: TRBV9
D gene: .
J gene: TRBJ1-2
clone size: few
CDR3 protein: CASNRHGLNYGYTF
CDR3 DNA: TGTGCCAGCAACCGACACGGACTTAACTATGGCTACACCTTC

V gene: TRBV15
D gene: .
J gene: TRBJ2-3
clone size: .
CDR3 protein: CATSREWDRGTDTQYF
CDR3 DNA: TGTGCCACCAGCAGAGAGTGGGACCGAGGCACAGATACGCAGTATTTT

V gene: TRBV19
D gene: .
J gene: TRBJ1-2
clone size: few
CDR3 protein: CASSTVPSYGYTF
CDR3 DNA: TGTGCCAGTAGTACTGTTCCTTCCTATGGCTACACCTTC

V gene: TRBV11-2
D gene: .
J gene: TRBJ2-1
clone size: .
CDR3 protein: CASSRKGGSYNEQFF
CDR3 DNA: TGTGCCAGCAGCCGAAAGGGGGGCTCCTACAATGAGCAGTTCTTC

V gene: TRBV6-5
D gene: .
J gene: TRBJ1-1
clone size: .
CDR3 protein: CASSYRMAGGAFF
CDR3 DNA: TGTGCCAGCAGTTACAGGATGGCCGGGGGAGCTTTCTTT

V gene: TRBV4-1
D gene: .
J gene: TRBJ2-1
clone size: few
CDR3 protein: CASSQDRTGGGEQFF
CDR3 DNA: TGCGCCAGCAGCCAAGATCGGACGGGGGGCGGTGAGCAGTTCTTC

V gene: TRBV19
D gene: TRBD2
J gene: TRBJ2-1
clone size: .
CDR3 protein: CASSSRGGRYNEQFF
CDR3 DNA: TGTGCCAGTAGTAGTCGGGGGGGCCGCTACAATGAGCAGTTCTTC

V gene: TRBV28
D gene: .
J gene: TRBJ1-1
clone size: few
CDR3 protein: CASRQTRIAFF
CDR3 DNA: TGTGCCAGCAGACAGACAAGGATAGCTTTCTTT

V gene: TRBV6-5
D gene: .
J gene: TRBJ1-6
clone size: .
CDR3 protein: CASSYVSAVSNSPLHF
CDR3 DNA: TGTGCCAGCAGTTACGTGTCAGCTGTTAGTAATTCACCCCTCCACTTT

V gene: TRBV5-1
D gene: .
J gene: TRBJ1-6
clone size: .
CDR3 protein: CASSPLGHYNSPLHF
CDR3 DNA: TGCGCCAGCAGTCCCCTGGGCCACTATAATTCACCCCTCCACTTT

V gene: TRBV5-1
D gene: TRBD1
J gene: TRBJ1-6
clone size: .
CDR3 protein: CASSETGAMISPLHF
CDR3 DNA: TGCGCCAGCAGCGAAACAGGGGCCATGATTTCACCCCTCCACTTT

V gene: TRBV15
D gene: .
J gene: TRBJ2-5
clone size: once
CDR3 protein: CATSQWGETQYF
CDR3 DNA: TGTGCCACCAGCCAATGGGGAGAGACCCAGTACTTC

V gene: TRBV27
D gene: TRBD1
J gene: TRBJ2-7
clone size: .
CDR3 protein: CATWDRGYSYEQYF
CDR3 DNA: TGTGCCACCTGGGACAGGGGGTACTCCTACGAGCAGTACTTC

V gene: TRBV5-1
D gene: TRBD1
J gene: TRBJ2-5
clone size: .
CDR3 protein: CASRGTAQETQYF
CDR3 DNA: TGCGCCAGCAGAGGGACAGCCCAAGAGACCCAGTACTTC

V gene: TRBV30
D gene: TRBD2
J gene: TRBJ2-3
clone size: .
CDR3 protein: CAWKKRGGVQDTQYF
CDR3 DNA: TGTGCCTGGAAAAAACGGGGGGGAGTTCAAGATACGCAGTATTTT

V gene: TRBV27
D gene: .
J gene: TRBJ1-2
clone size: once
CDR3 protein: CASSPAGGSNYGYTF
CDR3 DNA: TGTGCCAGCAGTCCAGCTGGGGGGAGTAACTATGGCTACACCTTC

V gene: TRBV7-2
D gene: TRBD1
J gene: TRBJ1-5
clone size: .
CDR3 protein: CASSQDRGQPQHF
CDR3 DNA: TGTGCCAGCAGCCAGGACAGGGGACAGCCCCAGCATTTT

V gene: TRBV7-2
D gene: TRBD1
J gene: TRBJ1-1
clone size: once
CDR3 protein: CASMGQWNTEAFF
CDR3 DNA: TGTGCCAGCATGGGACAGTGGAACACTGAAGCTTTCTTT

V gene: TRBV7-2
D gene: TRBD2
J gene: TRBJ2-3
clone size: .
CDR3 protein: CASSLVFRVAGGGDTQYF
CDR3 DNA: TGTGCCAGCAGCTTAGTATTTCGGGTAGCGGGGGGTGGAGATACGCAGTATTTT

V gene: TRBV7-9
D gene: TRBD2
J gene: TRBJ2-1
clone size: many
CDR3 protein: CASSLSGLAGDHNEQFF
CDR3 DNA: TGTGCCAGCAGCCTATCCGGACTAGCGGGGGACCACAATGAGCAGTTCTTC

V gene: TRBV5-1
D gene: .
J gene: TRBJ2-7
clone size: .
CDR3 protein: CASSLGGSSYEQYF
CDR3 DNA: TGCGCCAGCAGCTTGGGTGGGAGCTCCTACGAGCAGTACTTC

V gene: TRBV12-5
D gene: .
J gene: TRBJ2-3
clone size: .
CDR3 protein: CASGLVLGPYTQYF
CDR3 DNA: TGTGCTAGTGGTTTGGTACTCGGCCCGTATACGCAGTATTTT

V gene: TRBV19
D gene: .
J gene: TRBJ1-1
clone size: .
CDR3 protein: CASSMAGYTEAFF
CDR3 DNA: TGTGCCAGTAGTATGGCAGGTTACACTGAAGCTTTCTTT

V gene: TRBV4-1
D gene: .
J gene: TRBJ1-2
clone size: .
CDR3 protein: CASSQEGQPYGYTF
CDR3 DNA: TGCGCCAGCAGCCAAGAAGGACAGCCTTATGGCTACACCTTC

V gene: TRBV6-5
D gene: TRBD2
J gene: TRBJ2-1
clone size: few
CDR3 protein: CASSRGLAGEQFF
CDR3 DNA: TGTGCCAGCAGTCGCGGACTAGCTGGTGAGCAGTTCTTC

V gene: TRBV18
D gene: .
J gene: TRBJ1-4
clone size: few
CDR3 protein: CASSRRQANNEKLFF
CDR3 DNA: TGTGCCAGCTCACGCCGACAAGCCAATAATGAAAAACTGTTTTTT

V gene: TRBV27
D gene: .
J gene: TRBJ2-4
clone size: few
CDR3 protein: CASSFGGLAKNIQYF
CDR3 DNA: TGTGCCAGCAGTTTCGGAGGTTTAGCCAAAAACATTCAGTACTTC

V gene: TRBV6-2/TRBV6-3
D gene: TRBD1
J gene: TRBJ2-1
clone size: few
CDR3 protein: CASSYSTALGTGRSYNEQFF
CDR3 DNA: TGTGCCAGCAGTTACTCTACTGCTCTGGGGACAGGGCGGTCCTACAATGAGCAGTTCTTC

V gene: TRBV5-6
D gene: .
J gene: TRBJ2-5
clone size: .
CDR3 protein: CASSFGETQYF
CDR3 DNA: TGTGCCAGCAGCTTTGGGGAGACCCAGTACTTC

V gene: TRBV7-6
D gene: .
J gene: TRBJ2-7
clone size: .
CDR3 protein: CASSLGYMGPYEQYF
CDR3 DNA: TGTGCCAGCAGCTTAGGTTATATGGGGCCCTACGAGCAGTACTTC

V gene: TRBV6-1
D gene: .
J gene: TRBJ1-1
clone size: .
CDR3 protein: CASSESLSEAYEAFF
CDR3 DNA: TGTGCCAGCAGTGAATCTCTATCGGAGGCTTATGAAGCTTTCTTT

V gene: TRBV11-2
D gene: .
J gene: TRBJ1-4
clone size: once
CDR3 protein: CASSLIATSTNEKLFF
CDR3 DNA: TGTGCCAGCAGCTTAATCGCGACTTCAACTAATGAAAAACTGTTTTTT

V gene: TRBV9
D gene: .
J gene: TRBJ2-2
clone size: few
CDR3 protein: CASSKTPNTGELFF
CDR3 DNA: TGTGCCAGCAGCAAGACACCCAACACCGGGGAGCTGTTTTTT

V gene: TRBV2
D gene: .
J gene: TRBJ2-6
clone size: .
CDR3 protein: CASTVAGYGANVLTF
CDR3 DNA: TGTGCCAGCACAGTGGCAGGGTATGGGGCCAACGTCCTGACTTTC

V gene: TRBV27
D gene: .
J gene: TRBJ1-4
clone size: .
CDR3 protein: CASSTTNEKLFF
CDR3 DNA: TGTGCCAGCAGCACAACTAATGAAAAACTGTTTTTT

V gene: TRBV5-1
D gene: .
J gene: TRBJ2-3
clone size: .
CDR3 protein: CASSLVTGSSTDTQYF
CDR3 DNA: TGCGCCAGCAGCTTGGTGACGGGATCTAGCACAGATACGCAGTATTTT

V gene: TRBV7-9
D gene: .
J gene: TRBJ1-2
clone size: once
CDR3 protein: CASSPSVQGNYGYTF
CDR3 DNA: TGTGCCAGCAGCCCTAGTGTACAGGGTAACTATGGCTACACCTTC

V gene: TRBV4-3
D gene: TRBD2
J gene: TRBJ2-1
clone size: .
CDR3 protein: CASSQGLASNEQFF
CDR3 DNA: TGCGCCAGCAGCCAAGGACTAGCGAGCAATGAGCAGTTCTTC

V gene: TRBV7-9
D gene: .
J gene: TRBJ1-5
clone size: .
CDR3 protein: CASSLGAGNQPQHF
CDR3 DNA: TGTGCCAGCAGCCTAGGTGCAGGCAATCAGCCCCAGCATTTT

V gene: TRBV24-1
D gene: TRBD2
J gene: TRBJ2-2
clone size: .
CDR3 protein: CATRGGGRGGRTGELFF
CDR3 DNA: TGTGCCACCCGTGGGGGGGGGCGGGGGGGCCGCACCGGGGAGCTGTTTTTT

V gene: TRBV5-1
D gene: TRBD1
J gene: TRBJ1-2
clone size: few
CDR3 protein: CASSSRQGADGYTF
CDR3 DNA: TGCGCCAGCAGCTCCCGACAGGGGGCGGATGGCTACACCTTC

V gene: TRBV18
D gene: TRBD1
J gene: TRBJ2-3
clone size: many
CDR3 protein: CASSPAGQGATDTQYF
CDR3 DNA: TGTGCCAGCTCACCCGCGGGACAGGGGGCCACAGATACGCAGTATTTT

V gene: TRBV3-1/TRBV3-2
D gene: .
J gene: TRBJ1-5
clone size: few
CDR3 protein: CASSPSPVHNQPQHF
CDR3 DNA: TGTGCCAGCAGTCCGTCCCCAGTGCACAATCAGCCCCAGCATTTT

V gene: TRBV9
D gene: .
J gene: TRBJ2-5
clone size: .
CDR3 protein: CASSLGETQYF
CDR3 DNA: TGTGCCAGCAGCTTAGGAGAGACCCAGTACTTC

V gene: TRBV7-2
D gene: .
J gene: TRBJ1-2
clone size: few
CDR3 protein: CASSRSQGYYGYTF
CDR3 DNA: TGTGCCAGCAGCCGGTCACAGGGTTACTATGGCTACACCTTC

V gene: TRBV7-9
D gene: TRBD1
J gene: TRBJ1-5
clone size: .
CDR3 protein: CASSERGHQPQHF
CDR3 DNA: TGTGCCAGCAGTGAAAGGGGGCATCAGCCCCAGCATTTT

V gene: TRBV19
D gene: .
J gene: TRBJ1-5
clone size: .
CDR3 protein: CASRTDSTSNQPQHF
CDR3 DNA: TGTGCCAGTCGCACGGACAGCACTAGCAATCAGCCCCAGCATTTT

V gene: TRBV9
D gene: .
J gene: TRBJ1-1
clone size: .
CDR3 protein: CASSVEFTSAPFF
CDR3 DNA: TGTGCCAGCAGCGTAGAATTTACAAGTGCACCTTTCTTT

V gene: TRBV19
D gene: .
J gene: TRBJ1-3
clone size: few
CDR3 protein: CASSILASGNTIYF
CDR3 DNA: TGTGCCAGTAGTATACTGGCCTCTGGAAACACCATATATTTT